These 7 T cell receptor beta chains were all obtained from the same sample, sequenced in a study of blood T cell repertoires in COVID-19. Only in-frame clones appear in the TCRdb table, and some are missing; sequencing was by immunoSEQ multiplex PCR. The table records fewer than 200,000 clones, approximately 84% of them present only once. Sequenced sample: peripheral blood. The source is a man aged 40-55 years who had recovered from COVID-19.

This chain links TRBV6-5 with TRBJ2-6; D is possibly TRBD2 (5 bases). V was pared by 7 bases and J by 0 bases, with 10 bases between. The CDR3 covers 15 residues. Germline CDR1 reads MNHEY; CDR2 reads SVGAGI. The chain's CDR3 is CASTEGNSGANVLTF. In nucleotides, the CDR3 is TGTGCCAGCACCGAGGGCAACTCTGGGGCCAACGTCCTGACTTTC.

The chain uses TRBV6-5 and TRBJ2-5; 10 nucleotides match TRBD1. The CDR3 extends over 14 amino acids. V gave up 6 bases and J gave up 5 bases; unmatched junction bases: 6. Germline values: CDR1 MNHEY, CDR2 SVGAGI. The CDR3 sequence is CASSVDRGLETQYF. Here the CDR3 DNA reads TGTGCCAGCAGCGTTGACAGGGGGCTTGAGACCCAGTACTTC.

This clone is a singleton in its sample. This sequence joins TRBV12-3 or TRBV12-4 and TRBJ1-4, with D maybe TRBD1 (5 bases). The CDR3 spans 13 residues. With 6 bases removed from V and 6 bases from J, the gap between germline ends came to 11 bases. The CDR3 nucleotides are TGTGCCAGCAGGCCTACAGGATATGAAAAACTGTTTTTT. Translating gives CASRPTGYEKLFF.

This chain uses TRBV5-3 with TRBJ1-1; D is possibly TRBD1 (5 bases). TRBV5-3 is an ORF for which the function is uncertain. CDR3 length equals 13 residues. V lost 6 bases, J lost 2 bases, and 11 bases lay in between. CDR3 region: CARIRGYNTEAFF. The CDR3 bases are TGTGCCAGAATAAGGGGATACAACACTGAAGCTTTCTTT.

V usage is TRBV12-3 or TRBV12-4 and J usage is TRBJ1-5; D might be TRBD1 (6 bases). V was trimmed by 4 bases and J by 5 bases, leaving 9 bases between them. CDR3 length: 13 amino acids. The CDR3 here is CASSWTADQPQHF. In DNA form, the CDR3 reads TGTGCCAGCAGTTGGACAGCCGATCAGCCCCAGCATTTT.

The CDR3 protein is CASSLDLIDSPLHF. CDR3 DNA sequence: TGTGCCAGCAGTTTGGACTTAATAGATTCACCCCTCCACTTT. This sequence joins TRBV27 and TRBJ1-6; no definite D call. The V end was cut by 3 bases, the J end by 8 bases, with 11 bases between. The CDR3 length is 14 residues. Germline-derived CDR1 and CDR2 are MNHEY and SMNVEV (reference sequence).

The V gene is TRBV11-3, the J gene TRBJ2-7; perhaps TRBD2 as D (5 bases). V gave up 5 bases and J gave up 2 bases, with 13 bases separating them. In germline, CDR1 is SGHNT, CDR2 YENEEA. CDR3 length: 14 residues. The CDR3 sequence: CASSRSTGTYEQYF. In DNA form, the CDR3 reads TGTGCCAGCAGCCGTTCGACCGGGACCTACGAGCAGTACTTC.